This T cell receptor (beta chain) was documented in a study of T-cell memory formation after mild COVID-19. This clonotype occurred a few times. The antigen is undetermined. There are 17 residues in the CDR3. Germline V gene data show CDR1 as MGHRA and CDR2 as YSYEKL. V gave up 0 bases and J gave up 6 bases; unmatched junction bases: 11. Each CDR3 protein is one row after TCRdb ran MiXCR on the 5' RACE reads. The data hold fewer than 500,000 distinct CDR3 sequences, with 25% observed a single time. General study findings and limits: Pre-infection memory contained some responding clones, which suggested that cross-reactive memory had joined. Unconfirmed was the SARS-CoV-2 specificity of second-wave clones that peaked on day 37.

V is TRBV4-1 and J is TRBJ2-1; 7 bases agree with TRBD2. The sample consisted of PBMCs or a T cell subset sorted from them (not recorded which). This receptor was taken from an adult woman who had mild COVID-19 (a few samples of this study predate the infection). Cell type and time point are not known. This CDR3 is CASSQDRGRGTPNEQFF. The CDR3 DNA reads TGCGCCAGCAGCCAAGATCGCGGGCGGGGGACCCCCAATGAGCAGTTCTTC.